In this sample, the clone carrying this T cell receptor beta chain turned up a few times. After removal of 3 bases from V and 7 bases from J, the junction contained 7 bases not matched to a gene. This CDR3 comprises 15 residues. Germline-derived CDR1 and CDR2 are SGHTA and FQGTGA. The data stem from a study of T-cell reconstitution after alpha-beta-depleted transplantation in children. Preparation of the TCRbeta library involved a method that used unique molecular identifiers. MiXCR, applied by TCRdb to the PCR reads, yields one record per CDR3 protein. Among 600,000 to 700,000 distinct CDR3 sequences listed, roughly 15% were seen once.

The sequence was obtained from a human donor who donated a stem cell graft to a child with acute myeloid leukemia. The V and J genes are TRBV7-3 and TRBJ2-1; 9 bases are shared with TRBD1. The specimen comprised PBMCs from the stem cell graft donor, sampled from the stem cell graft. CDR3 sequence reads: CASSFGTGYLNEQFF. DNA of the CDR3: TGTGCCAGCAGCTTTGGGACAGGGTACTTGAATGAGCAGTTCTTC.